This TCR beta chain was recovered during a study of shared clonotypes between healthy human individuals. Study conclusions and caveats: Only blood was sampled, and tissue TCR repertoires likely differ from blood ones. Naive CD4 clonotypes were shared across a handful of donors at 4.5% to 6%.

The donor cohort consisted entirely of Caucasian adults residing in Nashville, Tennessee. Regarding this clone: No antigen is known for it.

At the deep level, the assay was run. Sequencing used immunoSEQ multiplex PCR; TCRdb keeps in-frame clones, though not all of them. The data show some 2,000,000 clones, with 85% to 95% seen just once and approximately 0.13% held by the top ten. Germline CDR1 and CDR2: SGHRS and YFSETQ. This CDR3 is built from 16 residues. V was cut by 1 base and J by 0 bases, with 13 bases left in between. This TCR came from a man aged 18 to 29 in good health. Source material: naive CD4+ T cells sorted from blood. Regarding subset: CD45RA+ positively selected. This chain uses TRBV5-1 with TRBJ1-1; D perhaps matches TRBD1 (5 bases). The CDR3 DNA is TGCGCCAGCAGCTTGTTTTCAGGGACGGTGAACACTGAAGCTTTCTTT. Translation: CASSLFSGTVNTEAFF.